Shown below are 19 T cell receptor beta chains from a single sample sequenced in a study of control samples from healthy donors and cancer patients. Repertoires were generated with immunoSEQ multiplex PCR, while TCRdb's copy carries only in-frame clones and drops some. The repertoire holds roughly 450,000 clones, 75% to 95% seen once, with 5% to 8% in the top ten. The sample comprised PBMCs. The receptors shown here come from a man between 40 and 49 years old with head and neck cancer.

CDR3 bases: TGTGCCAGCAAGGAAGGCAAACTGAACACTGAAGCTTTCTTT. Protein product: CASKEGKLNTEAFF. The gene calls are TRBV27 and TRBJ1-1; D call uncertain. The CDR3 is 14 amino acids. The V and J ends lost 7 bases and 0 bases respectively, with 12 bases between them. Germline V gene data show CDR1 as MNHEY and CDR2 as SMNVEV (reference sequence).

The chain joins TRBV3-1 (or the pseudogene TRBV3-2) to TRBJ2-7; 7 bases fit TRBD1. CDR1 is LGHDT and CDR2 is YNNKEL in the germline V gene (reference sequence). The CDR3 sequence is 17 residues long. Losses at the gene ends were 4 bases for V and 0 bases for J; bases not matched to a gene: 12. The CDR3 DNA sequence: TGTGCCAGCAGCCGAAAAACCGGGACAGCAGTCTCCTACGAGCAGTACTTC. Protein sequence: CASSRKTGTAVSYEQYF.

The CDR3: CASSIGQGFGTGELFF. CDR3 in DNA: TGTGCCAGTAGTATCGGACAGGGGTTTGGCACCGGGGAGCTGTTTTTT. The gene calls are TRBV19 and TRBJ2-2; 9 bases align to TRBD1. The CDR3 is 16 amino acids. The V gene end was trimmed by 3 bases and the J gene end by 4 bases; junction bases not matched to a gene: 6. In germline, CDR1 is LNHDA, CDR2 SQIVND (reference sequence).

This chain joins TRBV6-2 or TRBV6-3 and TRBJ1-1; 8 bases line up with TRBD1. Germline V gene lookup returns CDR1 MNHEY and CDR2 SVGEGT. This CDR3 spans 14 amino acids. Losses at the gene ends were 6 bases for V and 5 bases for J; bases not matched to a gene: 8. CDR3 nucleotides: TGTGCCAGCAGCTCGGACAGGGAAATAACTGAAGCTTTCTTT. Protein sequence: CASSSDREITEAFF.

This sequence joins TRBV7-2 and TRBJ1-1; TRBD1 is a possible D gene (6 bases). The CDR3 covers 15 residues. CDR1 is SGHTA, CDR2 FQGNSA, per germline. Trimming cost V 1 base and J 1 base, with 10 bases left between them. The CDR3 is CASSLDGGANTEAFF. CDR3 in DNA: TGTGCCAGCAGCTTAGACGGGGGGGCGAACACTGAAGCTTTCTTT.

In this sample, this clone turned up once. The genes are TRBV7-3 and TRBJ2-1; 8 bases map to TRBD1. V gave up 4 bases and J gave up 5 bases; unmatched junction bases: 7. Germline CDR1 is SGHTA and CDR2 is FQGTGA. This CDR3 has 15 residues. This chain's CDR3 is CASSSSGTGNNEQFF. The CDR3 DNA is TGTGCCAGCAGCTCTTCCGGGACAGGTAACAATGAGCAGTTCTTC.

V and J are TRBV28 and TRBJ1-1; TRBD1 matches 8 bases. The CDR3 contains 16 residues. The V gene end was trimmed by 7 bases and the J gene end by 2 bases; junction bases not matched to a gene: 12. Germline V lookup: CDR1 MDHEN, CDR2 SYDVKM. In DNA form, the CDR3 reads TGTGCCAGCACAAGAATAGGGACAGGAATAAACACTGAAGCTTTCTTT. Protein sequence: CASTRIGTGINTEAFF.

The chain joins TRBV9 to TRBJ1-2, with D maybe TRBD1 (5 bases). In germline, CDR1 is SGDLS, CDR2 YYNGEE. Trimming stripped 2 bases from V and 5 bases from J, with 7 bases between. The CDR3 has 12 amino acids. CDR3 coding DNA: TGTGCCAGCAGCGTCGCAGGGTATGGCTACACCTTC. Encoded protein: CASSVAGYGYTF.

This chain connects TRBV27 to TRBJ2-3; 10 positions match TRBD1. CDR3 length: 15 amino acids. The germline V gene encodes CDR1 MNHEY and CDR2 SMNVEV (reference sequence). J was trimmed by 6 bases and V by 3 bases; bases with no gene match: 6. CDR3 residues: CASSFGQGVIDTQYF. CDR3 coding DNA: TGTGCCAGCAGTTTCGGACAGGGGGTAATTGATACGCAGTATTTT.

The V gene is TRBV19, the J gene TRBJ2-7; TRBD2 agrees at 7 bases. This CDR3 has 15 amino acids. V dropped 1 base and J dropped 2; count of bases not matched to a gene: 5. Per germline, CDR1 LNHDA and CDR2 SQIVND (reference sequence). The CDR3 here is CASSIGPSGTYEQYF. The CDR3 nucleotides read TGTGCCAGTAGTATAGGGCCTAGCGGCACCTACGAGCAGTACTTC.

The rearrangement uses TRBV6-6 and TRBJ1-4; TRBD1 agrees at 8 bases. From germline, CDR1 is MNHNY and CDR2 SVGAGI (reference sequence). The CDR3 extends over 13 amino acids. V shed 5 bases, J shed 7 bases, and the junction held 3 bases outside the gene matches. This chain's CDR3 is CASSPGQGEKLFF. The CDR3 DNA follows: TGTGCCAGCAGTCCAGGACAGGGTGAAAAACTGTTTTTT.

The chain carries TRBV7-3 and TRBJ2-2; 10 bases align to TRBD2. J gave up 4 bases and V 7 bases, and 6 bases lay outside the gene matches. CDR1 is SGHTA, CDR2 FQGTGA, per germline. CDR3 length equals 15 residues. The DNA of the CDR3 is TGTGCCAGCAACCCGGGACTAGCGTCCACCGGGGAGCTGTTTTTT. Amino acids: CASNPGLASTGELFF. The full variable domain, rest sourced from reference TRBV7-3 and TRBJ2-2, is GAGVSQTPSNKVTEKGKYVELRCDPISGHTALYWYRQSLGQGPEFLIYFQGTGAADDSGLPNDRFFAVRPEGSVSTLKIQRTERGDSAVYLCASNPGLASTGELFFGEGSRLTVL.

The V call is TRBV19, the J call TRBJ1-2; perhaps TRBD1 as D (5 bases). The germline CDR1 and CDR2 sequences are LNHDA and SQIVND (reference sequence). V shed 7 bases and J shed 8 bases, with 17 bases lying between them. The CDR3 has 13 amino acids. DNA for the CDR3: TGTGCCAGTAACCCACTCGGAGGGGACGGCTACACCTTC. It codes for CASNPLGGDGYTF.

The chain uses TRBV19 and TRBJ2-3; D gene unclear. Germline assignment: CDR1 LNHDA and CDR2 SQIVND (reference sequence). V was clipped by 8 bases and J by 4 bases, with 4 bases between them. The CDR3 covers 10 residues. CDR3: CASQADTQYF. CDR3 DNA sequence: TGTGCCAGTCAGGCAGATACGCAGTATTTT.

The V and J genes are TRBV2 and TRBJ2-2; a weak D match, TRBD1 (5 bases). The CDR3 contains 16 residues. Per the germline V gene, CDR1 is SNHLY and CDR2 is FYNNEI. With 7 bases removed from V and 3 bases from J, the gap between germline ends came to 18 bases. CDR3 in DNA: TGTGCCAGCACCACACGGTGGGGCGCGGACACCGGGGAGCTGTTTTTT. Residues: CASTTRWGADTGELFF.

This chain connects TRBV29-1 to TRBJ2-1; no firm D call. The CDR3 has 11 residues. V lost 4 bases and J lost 4, with 5 bases in between. Germline V CDR1 and CDR2: SQVTM, ANQGSEA. This CDR3 reads CSVVPYNEQFF. The CDR3 DNA is TGCAGCGTTGTCCCGTACAATGAGCAGTTCTTC.

The rearrangement uses TRBV7-9 and TRBJ1-2, with no clear D. CDR1 and CDR2 (germline): SEHNR, FQNEAQ (reference sequence). V was shortened by 1 base and J by 5 bases, with 20 bases between the two germline ends. The CDR3 sequence is 17 residues long. The CDR3 is CASSLVGSAGQSYGYTF. The CDR3 DNA follows: TGTGCCAGCAGCTTAGTTGGGTCAGCCGGGCAGTCATATGGCTACACCTTC.

The chain carries TRBV7-9 and TRBJ2-5; the match to TRBD2 covers 7 bases. Trimming cost V 6 bases and J 2 bases; bases outside gene matches: 9. CDR1 SEHNR and CDR2 FQNEAQ come from the germline V gene (reference sequence). The CDR3 contains 15 residues. CDR3 protein: CASSPPGLHQETQYF. The CDR3 DNA reads TGTGCCAGCAGTCCACCGGGACTACATCAAGAGACCCAGTACTTC.

The V call is TRBV2, the J call TRBJ1-6; D call uncertain. The CDR3 spans 16 residues. In germline, CDR1 is SNHLY, CDR2 FYNNEI. V shed 1 base and J shed 3 bases, with 10 bases lying between them. As DNA, the CDR3 is TGTGCCAGCAGTGAAGAGTCCAGAGGCTATAATTCACCCCTCCACTTT. This sequence encodes CASSEESRGYNSPLHF.